Listed below are T cell receptor beta chains from one sample, sequenced in a study of blood T cell repertoires in COVID-19. TCRdb's copy holds only in-frame clones and misses some; the assay was immunoSEQ multiplex PCR. The table has around 400,000 clones, 80% to 90% seen once. Sequencing input: peripheral blood. The receptors were sampled from a man in his forties with acute or convalescent COVID-19. The CDR3 runs from the conserved cysteine through the conserved F or W.

length,V,CDR3
12,TRBV19,CASSNLGGVSTF
14,TRBV29-1,CSVETTAGDTEAFF
14,TRBV10-1,CASSEISHTGELFF
17,TRBV9,CASSVATGGRADYGYTF
14,TRBV9,CASSVGSFTDEQFF
16,TRBV11-1,CASSLEPGLVVYEQYF
16,TRBV28,CASNSVIWGDNQPQHF
14,TRBV6-6,CASKQGRSVYEQYF
15,TRBV7-9,CASSLVQGIYNEQFF
16,TRBV7-9,CASSLTQGATNTEAFF
16,TRBV14,CASSRRQGAVNTEAFF
15,TRBV28,CASTPRTSGTDTQYF
15,TRBV5-1,CASSLGTESYNEQFF
14,TRBV4-1,CASSLRQGGNEQYF
15,TRBV11-2,CASSLRGHMNTEAFF
16,TRBV5-4,CASSHPDRGLSYEQYF
14,TRBV7-8,CASSLEVRQETQYF
17,TRBV4-2,CASSQGVFRDRGQPQHF
16,TRBV30,CAWSVYRTGRNSPLHF
11,TRBV30,CAWSVGGDYTF
14,TRBV4-1,CASSQQEVSYEQYF
16,TRBV27,CASQEATSYFNSPLHF
14,TRBV9,CASSVGLEGGGYTF
14,TRBV2,CASDGGLDPDTQYF
15,TRBV28,CASNHVQGQIYEQYF
12,TRBV29-1,CSVTTGFGELFF
16,TRBV6-6,CASSRAGTSGGYEQYF
16,TRBV6-2/TRBV6-3,CASSIIPGQGLYEQYF
13,TRBV6-6,CASSRDTTSPLHF
14,TRBV6-6,CASSYRPGHREAFF
16,TRBV28,CASSSPTGGGDSPLHF
15,TRBV19,CASSTGGGLNEKLFF
15,TRBV6-1,CASSEDTSGGNEQFF
19,TRBV19,CASSTRGILTGQHTGELFF
14,TRBV2,CASSPDSSNEKLFF
14,TRBV10-2,CASRRSLGGNEQYF
17,TRBV9,CASSADGQGARGAGYTF
13,TRBV3-1/TRBV3-2,CASSQVSAAEAFF
15,TRBV11-2,CASSTGLAETYEQYF
14,TRBV18,CASSPYRGDTEAFF
13,TRBV19,CASSGGYQETQYF
17,TRBV5-4,CASSSEGQGGLSDTQYF
12,TRBV7-8,CASSTGGQPQHF
15,TRBV28,CASRILTGGTYEQYF
14,TRBV19,CASIRGQGYNEQFF
16,TRBV7-9,CASSLFIGTAQETQYF
13,TRBV7-2,CASSLGFGQPQHF
15,TRBV10-2,CASSEYRGINNEQFF
13,TRBV7-2,CASSLDTSYGYTF
14,TRBV11-2,CASSPALPGNEQYF
15,TRBV27,CASSPIAGATDTQYF
11,TRBV11-2,CASSLGGRAFF
17,TRBV24-1,CATSGVASGRDYNEQFF
16,TRBV5-5,CASSLSNRGLGYGYTF
16,TRBV2,CASRSSRGKPYNEQFF
15,TRBV4-2,CASSQGQGANYGYTF
15,TRBV19,CASRGPGQHNSPLHF
16,TRBV5-1,CASSSPNRVLDYGYTF
15,TRBV2,CASSESGGTYNEQFF